Listed below are T cell receptor beta chains from one sample, sequenced in a study of human T cells and chemical hapten exposure. Each CDR3 protein is one row after TCRdb ran MiXCR on the RACE reads. Among about 380,000 distinct CDR3 sequences listed, 5% to 6.5% were seen once. The sample was whole blood, taken in connection with sensitization to the hapten diphenylcyclopropenone (DPC). The receptors shown here come from a woman aged 45 to 65 with alopecia areata. Some clones in this sample may be carry-over from other donors' samples. The CDR3 runs from the conserved cysteine through the conserved F or W. The D gene is left open where the match is weak. Only part of the rows carry a size: once, few, many, or a class if the clone is expanded.

j_gene | v_gene | abundance | d_gene | CDR3aa | CDR3nt
TRBJ1-2 | TRBV6-2/TRBV6-3 | many | NA | CASSRAASYGYTF | TGTGCCAGCAGCCGGGCAGCCAGCTATGGCTACACCTTC
TRBJ2-7 | TRBV27 | many | NA | CASSLSGHNFYEQYF | TGTGCCAGCAGTTTGTCCGGGCACAATTTCTACGAGCAGTACTTC
TRBJ2-6 | TRBV12-3/TRBV12-4 | NA | NA | CASSRTPSGANVLTF | TGTGCCAGCAGCCGGACACCCTCTGGGGCCAACGTCCTGACTTTC
TRBJ2-7 | TRBV28 | many | NA | CASSSPPSYSYEQYF | TGTGCCAGCAGTTCCCCCCCGTCCTACTCCTACGAGCAGTACTTC
TRBJ1-6 | TRBV12-3/TRBV12-4 | NA | NA | CASSVRGGYNSPLHF | TGTGCCAGCAGCGTACGGGGAGGTTATAATTCACCCCTCCACTTT
TRBJ2-3 | TRBV19 | NA | TRBD1 | CASSGPTGQLTDTQYF | TGTGCCAGTAGTGGGCCGACAGGGCAGCTCACAGATACGCAGTATTTT
TRBJ2-7 | TRBV28 | few | TRBD1 | CASSSPRGIFREQYF | TGTGCCAGCAGTTCCCCCAGGGGGATTTTTCGCGAGCAGTACTTC
TRBJ2-3 | TRBV20-1 | few | NA | CSAIWEVGDTQYF | TGCAGTGCTATTTGGGAGGTCGGGGATACGCAGTATTTT
TRBJ1-5 | TRBV12-3/TRBV12-4 | many | NA | CASSLGGSSNQPQHF | TGTGCCAGCAGTTTGGGGGGGAGTAGCAATCAGCCCCAGCATTTT
TRBJ2-5 | TRBV5-4 | many | NA | CASSRRGAEETQYF | TGTGCCAGCAGTCGTCGGGGAGCTGAAGAGACCCAGTACTTC